The 30 T cell receptor beta chains below all came from one sample that was sequenced in a study of immune cell composition in non-small cell lung cancer. Assay used: immunoSEQ multiplex PCR; TCRdb lists only in-frame clones, some missing. The data show over 2,000 clones, roughly 88% seen once. The specimen was lung tumor tissue. Source of these receptors: a human donor with non-small cell lung cancer.

This clone came up a few times. The rearrangement uses TRBV11-2 and TRBJ2-7; TRBD1 matches at 8 bases. Germline CDR1 reads SGHAT; CDR2 reads FQNNGV. This CDR3 comprises 12 residues. V dropped 5 bases and J dropped 5; count of bases not matched to a gene: 2. The CDR3 loop is CASSNRGNEQYF. CDR3 coding DNA: TGTGCCAGCAGCAACAGGGGGAACGAGCAGTACTTC.

The chain uses TRBV10-2 and TRBJ1-2, with D maybe TRBD1 (5 bases). The V end lost 5 bases, the J end lost 4 bases, and 20 bases lay between the germline ends. This CDR3 is built from 16 residues. Germline CDR1 reads WSHSY; CDR2 reads SAAADI. CDR3 sequence: CASSLGTTSVSYGYTF. The CDR3 DNA reads TGCGCCAGCAGTTTAGGGACTACCTCGGTTAGCTATGGCTACACCTTC.

The chain links TRBV2 to TRBJ2-3; D perhaps matches TRBD1 (6 bases). Deletions cut 6 bases from V and 6 bases from J, with 16 bases between. CDR3 length equals 14 residues. CDR1 and CDR2 from the germline V gene are SNHLY and FYNNEI. The CDR3 spells CASRYLGAVDTQYF. Written as DNA, the CDR3 is TGTGCCAGCAGGTATCTGGGGGCAGTGGATACGCAGTATTTT.

This sequence joins TRBV6-5 and TRBJ2-1; TRBD2 matches at 12 bases. Germline CDR1 and CDR2: MNHEY and SVGAGI. The CDR3 totals 15 residues. V gave up 2 bases and J gave up 9 bases; unmatched junction bases: 5. CDR3 sequence: CASSYPGLAGGEQFF. CDR3 nucleotides: TGTGCCAGCAGTTACCCGGGACTAGCGGGCGGTGAGCAGTTCTTC.

Only a few counts were recorded for this clone. This chain links TRBV28 with TRBJ1-5, with D maybe TRBD1 (6 bases). Trimming cost V 6 bases and J 3 bases, with 18 bases left between them. Germline V CDR1 and CDR2: MDHEN, SYDVKM. This CDR3 has 16 amino acids. In DNA, the CDR3 is TGTGCCAGCAGGGCCGGGACATATTGGACCAATCAGCCCCAGCATTTT. Translated, it gives CASRAGTYWTNQPQHF.

J is TRBJ1-6 and V is TRBV27, with D perhaps TRBD1 (5 bases). Trimming took 0 bases from V and 10 from J, leaving 13 bases between them. CDR3 length: 15 residues. Germline V gives CDR1 MNHEY, CDR2 SMNVEV (reference sequence). The DNA of the CDR3 is TGTGCCAGCAGTTTATCAACAAGGGGATACTCACCCCTCCACTTT. Protein: CASSLSTRGYSPLHF.

V and J are TRBV27 and TRBJ1-1; 8 nucleotides agree with TRBD1. Trimming removed 3 bases from V and 6 bases from J; junction bases left unmatched: 6. The CDR3 has 14 amino acids. Germline CDR1 is MNHEY and CDR2 is SMNVEV (reference sequence). The CDR3 nucleotides read TGTGCCAGCAGTTTTTCAACAGGGGGGGCTGAAGCTTTCTTT. It codes for CASSFSTGGAEAFF.

This clone was observed a handful of times. The chain carries TRBV4-2 and TRBJ2-1, with 14 bases lining up with TRBD2. The CDR3 has 17 amino acids. CDR1 and CDR2 from the germline V gene are LGHNA and YNFKEQ. The junction had 7 bases not matched to a gene; V was cut back by 3 bases and J by 6 bases. CDR3 amino acids: CASSQSQGTSGSNEQFF. CDR3 coding DNA: TGTGCCAGCAGCCAGTCACAGGGGACTAGCGGGAGCAATGAGCAGTTCTTC.

The V call is TRBV5-1, the J call TRBJ2-2; 7 bases line up with TRBD1. Germline CDR1 is SGHRS and CDR2 is YFSETQ. The V gene end was trimmed by 4 bases and the J gene end by 1 base; junction bases not matched to a gene: 7. This CDR3 contains 16 residues. The CDR3 DNA reads TGCGCCAGCAGCCAATTATGGACAGGGAACACCGGGGAGCTGTTTTTT. This encodes CASSQLWTGNTGELFF. Combining the CDR3 with reference TRBV5-1 and TRBJ2-2 gives the whole variable domain KAGVTQTPRYLIKTRGQQVTLSCSPISGHRSVSWYQQTPGQGLQFLFEYFSETQRNKGNFPGRFSGRQFSNSRSEMNVSTLELGDSALYLCASSQLWTGNTGELFFGEGSRLTVL.

The chain joins TRBV15 to TRBJ2-7; D possibly corresponds to TRBD1 (6 bases). Germline values: CDR1 LNHNV, CDR2 YYDKDF (reference sequence). This CDR3 comprises 13 residues. Trimming removed 8 bases at V and 0 bases at J, with 11 bases between. The CDR3 spells CATGTDSSYEQYF. The CDR3 DNA reads as TGTGCCACCGGAACGGACAGCTCCTACGAGCAGTACTTC. Using reference TRBV15 and TRBJ2-7 for the parts outside the CDR3, the full variable domain is DAMVIQNPRYQVTQFGKPVTLSCSQTLNHNVMYWYQQKSSQAPKLLFHYYDKDFNNEADTPDNFQSRRPNTSFCFLDIRSPGLGDTAMYLCATGTDSSYEQYFGPGTRLTVT.

V and J are TRBV18 and TRBJ1-1; TRBD1 might be the D (5 bases). The germline CDR1 and CDR2 sequences are KGHSH and LQKENI. The V end lost 0 bases, the J end lost 11 bases, and 13 bases lay between the germline ends. The CDR3 sequence is 13 residues long. CDR3: CASSPPEGLRAFF. For the CDR3, the DNA is TGTGCCAGCTCACCACCAGAGGGACTGAGGGCTTTCTTT.

J is TRBJ1-1 and V is TRBV6-5; unclear D gene. Trimming pared 6 bases from V and 1 base from J, leaving 9 bases between. The CDR3 runs to 13 residues. Germline values: CDR1 MNHEY, CDR2 SVGAGI. CDR3 sequence: CASRSTANTEAFF. The CDR3 DNA reads TGTGCCAGCAGGAGTACAGCGAACACTGAAGCTTTCTTT.

This chain connects TRBV18 to TRBJ2-6, with unresolved D. V dropped 2 bases and J dropped 0 bases, with 2 bases sitting between them. The CDR3 totals 14 residues. Germline loops: CDR1 KGHSH, CDR2 LQKENI. The CDR3 is CASSPYSGANVLTF. CDR3 nucleotide sequence: TGTGCCAGCTCACCATACTCTGGGGCCAACGTCCTGACTTTC.

This rearrangement joins TRBV5-4 to TRBJ2-3; 8 bases match TRBD2. Trimming took 0 bases from V and 0 from J; bases not matched to a gene: 6. The CDR3 consists of 17 residues. Germline V gene data show CDR1 as SGHNT and CDR2 as YYREEE (reference sequence). The CDR3 spells CASSLAGERGSTDTQYF. DNA of the CDR3: TGTGCCAGCAGCTTGGCCGGGGAGCGGGGGAGCACAGATACGCAGTATTTT.

The V and J genes are TRBV19 and TRBJ2-3; 8 nucleotides align to TRBD1. The germline CDR1 and CDR2 sequences are LNHDA and SQIVND (reference sequence). The CDR3 is 14 residues long. V trimming: 5 bases; J trimming: 0 bases; junction bases outside the gene matches: 1. CDR3 bases: TGTGCCAGTAGTGACAGGGGTAGCACAGATACGCAGTATTTT. It yields the protein CASSDRGSTDTQYF.

A single count supports this clone. The chain joins TRBV7-9 to TRBJ2-5; 9 nucleotides match TRBD2. V was pared by 2 bases and J by 4 bases, with 5 bases of the junction left unmatched. This CDR3 has 15 amino acids. Germline V lookup: CDR1 SEHNR, CDR2 FQNEAQ (reference sequence). Here the CDR3 reads CASSLPTSGAETQYF. CDR3 nucleotides: TGTGCCAGCAGCTTACCGACTAGCGGAGCAGAGACCCAGTACTTC.

This clone came up once. The V call is TRBV28, the J call TRBJ2-7, with TRBD1 as a possible D gene (6 bases). The ends were cut back, 6 bases at V and 2 bases at J, with 11 bases in the middle. This CDR3 is 13 amino acids long. Germline lookup yields CDR1 MDHEN and CDR2 SYDVKM. CDR3 sequence (DNA): TGTGCCAGCAGCGATTACAGGGCCTACGAGCAGTACTTC. Protein sequence: CASSDYRAYEQYF. Full variable domain (outside the CDR3, taken from reference TRBV28 and TRBJ2-7): DVKVTQSSRYLVKRTGEKVFLECVQDMDHENMFWYRQDPGLGLRLIYFSYDVKMKEKGDIPEGYSVSREKKERFSLILESASTNQTSMYLCASSDYRAYEQYFGPGTRLTVT.

The chain recombines TRBV12-1 with TRBJ1-2; no check of the table's D call, TRBD1, against the DNA was made. TRBV12-1 is recorded as a pseudogene. The CDR3 sequence is 16 residues long. CDR3 nucleotide sequence: TGTGCCAGCTTTCGGGAGACAGGGCATCGACCTTATGGCTACACCTTC. Protein sequence: CASFRETGHRPYGYTF.

This chain joins TRBV5-1 and TRBJ2-2; D not certain. Deletions cut 0 bases from V and 4 bases from J, with 7 bases between. The CDR3 spans 14 residues. CDR1 is SGHRS and CDR2 is YFSETQ in the germline V gene. This CDR3 is CASSLAGATGELFF. The CDR3 bases are TGCGCCAGCAGCTTGGCGGGTGCCACCGGGGAGCTGTTTTTT.

Only one count was recorded for this clone. The chain couples TRBV19 to TRBJ2-1; the match to TRBD2 covers 11 bases. In germline, CDR1 is LNHDA, CDR2 SQIVND (reference sequence). The CDR3 contains 17 residues. With 7 bases clipped from V and 0 bases from J, the junction kept 8 bases outside the gene matches. CDR3 sequence: CASKKLAGESSYNEQFF. The CDR3 DNA reads TGTGCCAGTAAGAAACTAGCGGGGGAAAGCTCCTACAATGAGCAGTTCTTC. The entire variable domain, with the rest obtained from reference TRBV19 and TRBJ2-1, is as follows: DGGITQSPKYLFRKEGQNVTLSCEQNLNHDAMYWYRQDPGQGLRLIYYSQIVNDFQKGDIAEGYSVSREKKESFPLTVTSAQKNPTAFYLCASKKLAGESSYNEQFFGPGTRLTVL.

The chain recombines TRBV6-5 with TRBJ2-7, with D perhaps matching TRBD1 (5 bases). This CDR3 region has 11 residues. Trimming left V 8 bases short and J 4 bases short, with 9 bases between. CDR1 and CDR2 from the germline V gene are MNHEY and SVGAGI. As DNA, the CDR3 is TGTGCCAGCCGAAGGGGTTACGAGCAGTACTTC. This translates into CASRRGYEQYF.

V gene TRBV5-4 combines with J gene TRBJ2-1, with 10 positions matching TRBD1. This CDR3 has 14 residues. Looked up from germline, CDR1 is SGHNT and CDR2 is YYREEE (reference sequence). J gave up 9 bases and V 4 bases, and 7 bases lay outside the gene matches. The CDR3 bases are TGTGCCAGCAGCCCGGGACAGGGGCTTCGTGAGCAGTTCTTC. Translation: CASSPGQGLREQFF.

This clone was counted a single time. The chain couples TRBV30 to TRBJ2-2; 8 bases align to TRBD2. Germline loops: CDR1 GTSNPN, CDR2 SVGIG (reference sequence). This CDR3 contains 14 residues. With 2 bases clipped from V and 5 bases from J, the junction kept 4 bases outside the gene matches. Here the CDR3 reads CAWSTSGGTGELFF. CDR3 coding DNA: TGTGCCTGGAGTACCAGCGGGGGAACCGGGGAGCTGTTTTTT.

The V call is TRBV6-1, the J call TRBJ1-5; possible D gene TRBD1, 5 bases. CDR1 is MNHNS and CDR2 is SASEGT in the germline V gene. V dropped 4 bases and J dropped 6 bases, with 16 bases sitting between them. This CDR3 spans 15 amino acids. The DNA for the CDR3 is TGTGCCAGCAGTGCGTCTCAGGGAGGCAGTCAGCCCCAGCATTTT. Translated: CASSASQGGSQPQHF.

The chain is built from TRBV6-6 and TRBJ2-7, with TRBD1 matching over 11 bases. The V gene end was trimmed by 4 bases and the J gene end by 5 bases; junction bases not matched to a gene: 7. CDR3 length equals 15 residues. Per germline, CDR1 MNHNY and CDR2 SVGAGI (reference sequence). CDR3 in amino acids: CASSSRDRGLHEQYF. The CDR3 nucleotides read TGTGCCAGCAGTTCCCGGGACAGGGGGTTGCACGAGCAGTACTTC.

The CDR3 region has the DNA TGTGCCAGCAGCCTGAGAAGCGGGAGCTTTGATGATGAGCAGTTCTTC. Residues: CASSLRSGSFDDEQFF. The chain recombines TRBV9 with TRBJ2-1; 8 nucleotides line up with TRBD2. The CDR3 sequence is 16 residues long. V shed 4 bases, J shed 8 bases, and the junction held 14 bases outside the gene matches. Germline V gives CDR1 SGDLS, CDR2 YYNGEE.

This chain links TRBV19 with TRBJ1-5; D unresolved. With 2 bases removed from V and 12 bases from J, the gap between germline ends came to 8 bases. Germline-derived CDR1 and CDR2 are LNHDA and SQIVND (reference sequence). The CDR3 totals 11 residues. The CDR3 loop reads CASSIKSVQHF. In DNA, the CDR3 is TGTGCCAGTAGTATAAAGTCAGTCCAGCATTTT.

The chain has TRBV6-1 and TRBJ2-5, with 7 nucleotides matching TRBD1. There are 14 residues in the CDR3. J lost 1 base, V lost 7 bases, and 6 bases had no gene match. Germline values: CDR1 MNHNS, CDR2 SASEGT. The CDR3 here is CASTGPGGQETQYF. The DNA of the CDR3 is TGTGCCAGCACGGGGCCAGGGGGCCAAGAGACCCAGTACTTC.

This clone appeared a few times. The chain links TRBV28 to TRBJ1-6, with D possibly matching TRBD1 (6 bases). The CDR3 has 15 residues. Per germline, CDR1 MDHEN and CDR2 SYDVKM. V shed 3 bases and J shed 9 bases, with 15 bases lying between them. The CDR3 DNA reads as TGTGCCAGCAGTTTTGGAACAGGGACGGCTTCACCCCTCCACTTT. Its protein is CASSFGTGTASPLHF.

Here the CDR3 reads CSLSDWRAFF. The CDR3 DNA sequence: TGCAGCCTCAGCGACTGGAGAGCTTTCTTT. The chain joins TRBV20-1 to TRBJ1-1; D ambiguous. The CDR3 is made up of 10 amino acids. Germline CDR1 is DFQATT and CDR2 is SNEGSKA (reference sequence).